A single sample gave rise to the 27 T cell receptor beta chains below, sequenced in a study of vaccination and CD4 T cells after COVID-19. Treatment defined: approximately 10-day PBMC culture with coronavirus spike peptide pools or control peptides (ViraFEST assay). Cultured CD4+ T-cell DNA underwent Oncomine TCR Beta short-read sequencing. MiXCR, applied by TCRdb to the PCR reads, yields one record per CDR3 protein. Among some 20,000 distinct CDR3 sequences listed, around 50% were seen once. No antigen has been assigned to these receptors. The sample was CD4+ T cells from blood, cultured in vitro. The receptors were gathered from a human donor who had recovered from COVID-19.

The sample holds a few counts of this clonotype. The chain is built from TRBV7-8 and TRBJ1-5; TRBD1 aligns across 9 bases. The germline V gene has CDR1 SGHVS and CDR2 FQNEAQ. CDR3 size: 13 residues. V lost 4 bases to trimming and J lost 8 bases; unmatched junction nucleotides: 3. The CDR3 sequence: CASSSDRGEPQHF. CDR3 DNA sequence: TGTGCCAGCAGCTCGGACAGGGGTGAGCCCCAGCATTTT.

This clonotype was observed a single time. This chain connects TRBV7-2 to TRBJ1-2; 7 nucleotides match TRBD1. The CDR3 loop spans 15 amino acids. The germline V gene has CDR1 SGHTA and CDR2 FQGNSA. Trimming removed 5 bases from V and 6 bases from J; junction bases left unmatched: 12. The CDR3 region is CASSPQGGTYNGYTF. The CDR3 DNA is TGTGCCAGCAGCCCCCAGGGGGGGACCTACAATGGCTACACCTTC.

V usage is TRBV6-1 and J usage is TRBJ2-7; TRBD2 aligns across 13 bases. Per the germline V gene, CDR1 is MNHNS and CDR2 is SASEGT. This CDR3 region has 16 residues. Trimming cost V 6 bases and J 5 bases; bases outside gene matches: 10. The CDR3 DNA is TGTGCCAGCAGGGGGACTAGCGGGGCCTTTAACCACGAGCAGTACTTC. It is translated as CASRGTSGAFNHEQYF.

V gene TRBV6-1 combines with J gene TRBJ2-1; TRBD2 matches 14 bases. CDR1 is MNHNS, CDR2 SASEGT, per germline. This CDR3 is built from 20 residues. The junction had 14 bases not matched to a gene; V was cut back by 7 bases and J by 0 bases. The CDR3 sequence: CASTVWSGTSGSSSYNEQFF. CDR3 in DNA: TGTGCCAGCACCGTCTGGTCCGGGACTAGCGGGAGTAGCTCCTACAATGAGCAGTTCTTC.

This clonotype was seen more than once but under ten times. V is TRBV6-1 and J is TRBJ2-7, with D tentatively TRBD2 (7 bases). The CDR3 totals 14 residues. Germline CDR1 is MNHNS and CDR2 is SASEGT. Deletions cut 6 bases from V and 2 bases from J, with 14 bases between. Written as DNA, the CDR3 is TGTGCCAGCAGCCCCAAGGGGGGGACCTACGAGCAGTACTTC. It encodes CASSPKGGTYEQYF.

The V call is TRBV11-3, the J call TRBJ2-5; 9 nucleotides line up with TRBD2. This CDR3 is 18 amino acids long. Trimming cost V 3 bases and J 2 bases; bases outside gene matches: 13. Germline V lookup: CDR1 SGHNT, CDR2 YENEEA. The CDR3 DNA is TGTGCCAGCAGCTTGGGTCGAGCGGGAGGAACACTACAAGAGACCCAGTACTTC. It is translated as CASSLGRAGGTLQETQYF.

The chain links TRBV7-7 to TRBJ2-4; D unresolved. Trimming pared 5 bases from V and 3 bases from J, leaving 17 bases between. The germline V gene encodes CDR1 SSHAT and CDR2 FNYEAQ (reference sequence). The CDR3 sequence is 16 residues long. CDR3 amino acids: CASSPPRPGLKNIQYF. CDR3 nucleotides: TGTGCCAGCAGCCCCCCCCGACCCGGGCTCAAAAACATTCAGTACTTC. Complete variable domain (other parts from reference TRBV7-7 and TRBJ2-4): GAGVSQSPRYKVTKRGQDVTLRCDPISSHATLYWYQQALGQGPEFLTYFNYEAQPDKSGLPSDRFSAERPEGSISTLTIQRTEQRDSAMYRCASSPPRPGLKNIQYFGAGTRLSVL.

This clonotype was observed a handful of times. The chain employs TRBV19 and TRBJ1-2, with 8 bases aligning to TRBD1. Germline V gives CDR1 LNHDA, CDR2 SQIVND (reference sequence). V lost 1 base to trimming and J lost 3 bases; unmatched junction nucleotides: 4. This CDR3 is built from 15 residues. The DNA of the CDR3 is TGTGCCAGTAGTATAGGAATGGGACAGGACTATGGCTACACCTTC. Its protein is CASSIGMGQDYGYTF.

The CDR3 sequence: CASSAKNVNTEAFF. CDR3 in DNA: TGTGCCAGCAGCGCCAAAAACGTGAACACTGAAGCTTTCTTT. This chain joins TRBV7-2 and TRBJ1-1; D not certain. Germline CDR1 is SGHTA and CDR2 is FQGNSA. Trimming stripped 5 bases from V and 0 bases from J, with 10 bases between. The CDR3 runs to 14 residues. The entire variable domain, with the rest obtained from reference TRBV7-2 and TRBJ1-1, is as follows: GAGVSQSPSNKVTEKGKDVELRCDPISGHTALYWYRQSLGQGLEFLIYFQGNSAPDKSGLPSDRFSAERTGGSVSTLTIQRTQQEDSAVYLCASSAKNVNTEAFFGQGTRLTVV.

V and J are TRBV7-9 and TRBJ1-2; possibly TRBD1 for D (5 bases). V was pared by 7 bases and J by 6 bases, with 21 bases between. CDR3 size: 15 residues. Germline CDR1 and CDR2: SEHNR and FQNEAQ (reference sequence). CDR3 residues: CASTPGQGFKDGYTF. DNA for the CDR3: TGTGCCAGCACGCCAGGCCAGGGCTTTAAGGATGGCTACACCTTC.

This chain joins TRBV6-5 and TRBJ1-2, with a weak D call TRBD1 (5 bases). The CDR3 spans 14 residues. V lost 2 bases, J lost 7 bases, and 14 bases lay in between. The germline V gene encodes CDR1 MNHEY and CDR2 SVGAGI. The DNA for the CDR3 is TGTGCCAGCAGTTACAACGGGGGAGAGGGTGGCTACACCTTC. It specifies CASSYNGGEGGYTF.

This clonotype was seen a handful of times. The chain employs TRBV20-1 and TRBJ2-1; D is possibly TRBD2 (7 bases). The CDR3 has 15 amino acids. Germline values: CDR1 DFQATT, CDR2 SNEGSKA (reference sequence). Deletions cut 7 bases from V and 5 bases from J, with 21 bases between. In DNA form, the CDR3 reads TGCAGTGTTGCGGGGGCGACTAGCCGGAACAATGAGCAGTTCTTC. Protein sequence: CSVAGATSRNNEQFF.

The V call is TRBV11-3, the J call TRBJ2-4; no definite D call. Judging by the DNA end, TRBJ2-1 fits better; the J call may be wrong. The CDR3 runs to 14 residues. Germline-derived CDR1 and CDR2 are SGHNT and YENEEA. CDR3 residues: CASSPEIAKNIQFF. As DNA, the CDR3 is TGTGCCAGCAGCCCGGAGATAGCCAAAAACATTCAGTTCTTC.

V gene TRBV19 combines with J gene TRBJ1-6; D ambiguous. Deletions cut 1 base from V and 10 bases from J, with 8 bases between. Germline loops: CDR1 LNHDA, CDR2 SQIVND (reference sequence). CDR3 length equals 13 residues. The CDR3 protein is CASSIGYTSPLHF. DNA for the CDR3: TGTGCCAGTAGTATAGGTTACACGTCACCCCTCCACTTT.

The chain recombines TRBV11-3 with TRBJ1-1, with D unresolved. The CDR3 runs to 14 residues. V lost 0 bases, J lost 2 bases, and 7 bases lay in between. Germline CDR1 and CDR2: SGHNT and YENEEA. CDR3: CASSLDPVNTEAFF. The CDR3 DNA reads TGTGCCAGCAGCTTAGATCCAGTAAACACTGAAGCTTTCTTT.

This chain uses TRBV19 with TRBJ2-5; D may correspond to TRBD1 or TRBD2 (5 bases each). CDR3 length: 16 amino acids. The germline V gene has CDR1 LNHDA and CDR2 SQIVND (reference sequence). V was clipped by 6 bases and J by 6 bases, with 23 bases between them. CDR3 sequence (DNA): TGTGCCAGTAGCCAATCTCGAGGGGACCGTGTCCAGACCCAGTACTTC. Translated, it gives CASSQSRGDRVQTQYF.

This rearrangement joins TRBV11-3 to TRBJ2-1; D gene unclear. Deletions cut 6 bases from V and 0 bases from J, with 9 bases between. In germline, CDR1 is SGHNT, CDR2 YENEEA. The CDR3 spans 14 residues. In DNA, the CDR3 is TGTGCCAGCAGGGGGTCCAGCTCCTACAATGAGCAGTTCTTC. This sequence encodes CASRGSSSYNEQFF.

J is TRBJ2-3 and V is TRBV27; tentatively, D is TRBD2 (5 bases). Germline CDR1 is MNHEY and CDR2 is SMNVEV (reference sequence). This CDR3 contains 17 residues. The V and J ends lost 2 bases and 3 bases respectively, with 18 bases between them. The CDR3 DNA reads TGTGCCAGCAGTTTAAGTGGCCGGGGTTCAAGGACAGATACGCAGTATTTT. It yields the protein CASSLSGRGSRTDTQYF.

The chain has TRBV7-3 and TRBJ2-1; 8 nucleotides match TRBD2. The CDR3 length is 17 residues. Germline V CDR1 and CDR2: SGHTA, FQGTGA. V lost 2 bases and J lost 2; bases outside the gene matches: 8. CDR3 sequence: CASSLQQAGVAYNEQFF. DNA of the CDR3: TGTGCCAGCAGCTTACAGCAAGCGGGAGTGGCCTACAATGAGCAGTTCTTC. The full variable domain, in which reference TRBV7-3 and TRBJ2-1 provide the parts outside the CDR3, is GAGVSQTPSNKVTEKGKYVELRCDPISGHTALYWYRQSLGQGPEFLIYFQGTGAADDSGLPNDRFFAVRPEGSVSTLKIQRTERGDSAVYLCASSLQQAGVAYNEQFFGPGTRLTVL.

The chain joins TRBV7-6 to TRBJ1-1; D possibly corresponds to TRBD1 (6 bases). The CDR3 contains 15 residues. Trimming pared 2 bases from V and 5 bases from J, leaving 15 bases between. Germline loops: CDR1 SGHVS, CDR2 FNYEAQ. The CDR3 nucleotides are TGTGCCAGCAGCTTAAACAGGGAAATGGGAACTGAAGCTTTCTTT. Its protein is CASSLNREMGTEAFF.

The rearrangement joins TRBV19 to TRBJ1-2, with D possibly being TRBD1 (5 bases). The CDR3 is made up of 13 amino acids. Trimming took 3 bases from V and 6 from J, leaving 11 bases between them. CDR1 is LNHDA, CDR2 SQIVND, per germline (reference sequence). CDR3 protein: CASSIGEGDGYTF. CDR3 coding DNA: TGTGCCAGTAGTATCGGGGAAGGGGATGGCTACACCTTC. Using reference TRBV19 and TRBJ1-2 for the parts outside the CDR3, the full variable domain is DGGITQSPKYLFRKEGQNVTLSCEQNLNHDAMYWYRQDPGQGLRLIYYSQIVNDFQKGDIAEGYSVSREKKESFPLTVTSAQKNPTAFYLCASSIGEGDGYTFGSGTRLTVV.

This clonotype was counted between two and nine times. The chain joins TRBV6-1 to TRBJ2-4; a possible D gene is TRBD1 (9 bases). The CDR3 contains 15 residues. The germline V and J ends were trimmed by 7 bases and 9 bases, with 22 bases remaining between them. Germline V gene lookup returns CDR1 MNHNS and CDR2 SASEGT. The CDR3 DNA is TGTGCCAGCATCCCGGGGGGGACAGGGTTCTCCATTCAGTACTTC. Translated: CASIPGGTGFSIQYF.

This clonotype was seen a handful of times. The J gene is TRBJ1-2, the V gene TRBV5-4; weak D call: TRBD1 (6 bases). CDR3 size: 15 residues. Trimming left V 4 bases short and J 4 bases short, with 17 bases between. The V gene's germline CDR1 is SGHNT and CDR2 YYREEE (reference sequence). DNA of the CDR3: TGTGCCAGCAGCAACGACGGGGGCGCCTCCTATGGCTACACCTTC. Amino acid sequence: CASSNDGGASYGYTF.

CDR3 nucleotide sequence: TGTGCCAGCAGCTTAGTGGTTGGATCGGCGAGCGGGGCCAACGTCCTGACTTTC. This translates into CASSLVVGSASGANVLTF. The chain is built from TRBV11-3 and TRBJ2-6, with D unclear. The CDR3 spans 18 residues. Trimming took 1 base from V and 4 from J, leaving 17 bases between them. Germline V CDR1 and CDR2: SGHNT, YENEEA. Using reference TRBV11-3 and TRBJ2-6 for the parts outside the CDR3, the full variable domain is EAGVVQSPRYKIIEKKQPVAFWCNPISGHNTLYWYLQNLGQGPELLIRYENEEAVDDSQLPKDRFSAERLKGVDSTLKIQPAELGDSAVYLCASSLVVGSASGANVLTFGAGSRLTVL.

The sample holds a few counts of this clonotype. This chain joins TRBV7-2 and TRBJ1-2, with 7 nucleotides matching TRBD1. Germline-derived CDR1 and CDR2 are SGHTA and FQGNSA. The CDR3 spans 17 residues. Trimming cost V 1 base and J 2 bases; bases outside gene matches: 10. The CDR3 DNA sequence: TGTGCCAGCAGCTTAGGTTCGAAGGGACAGAGGAACTATGGCTACACCTTC. It codes for CASSLGSKGQRNYGYTF. The whole variable domain, filled in from reference TRBV7-2 and TRBJ1-2, reads GAGVSQSPSNKVTEKGKDVELRCDPISGHTALYWYRQSLGQGLEFLIYFQGNSAPDKSGLPSDRFSAERTGGSVSTLTIQRTQQEDSAVYLCASSLGSKGQRNYGYTFGSGTRLTVV.

This clonotype was counted a single time. The V call is TRBV18, the J call TRBJ2-6, with D perhaps being TRBD1 or TRBD2 (5 bases each). The CDR3 runs to 16 residues. Germline CDR1 and CDR2: KGHSH and LQKENI. Trimming took 3 bases from V and 2 from J, leaving 11 bases between them. CDR3 loop: CASSPLKGPGANVLTF. CDR3 sequence (DNA): TGTGCCAGCTCACCTCTCAAGGGACCTGGGGCCAACGTCCTGACTTTC.

The chain joins TRBV6-5 to TRBJ1-1, with unresolved D. Germline V gene data show CDR1 as MNHEY and CDR2 as SVGAGI. V lost 2 bases to trimming and J lost 1 base, with 5 bases between them. This CDR3 has 13 amino acids. The CDR3, as DNA: TGTGCCAGCAGTTACGAAGAGAACACTGAAGCTTTCTTT. Protein: CASSYEENTEAFF.